A selection of T cell receptor beta chains follows, all from one sample in a study of CD8 T cells in ankylosing spondylitis. Each CDR3 protein gets one entry after TCRdb re-called the 5' RACE reads with MiXCR. The top ten hold roughly a sixth of the sample, which has almost 400,000 distinct CDR3 sequences, 20% to 25% seen once. Sample: blood, either unsorted or a sorted T cell fraction (not recorded which). These receptors originate from a male donor with ankylosing spondylitis. CDR3s include the opening cysteine and the closing phenylalanine or tryptophan. The D gene is left open where the match is weak. Expanded clones are given a class, and other clones once, few, many or no size at all.

clone size	D gene	V gene	J gene	CDR3 DNA	CDR3 protein
-	-	TRBV20-1	TRBJ2-1	TGCAGTGCTATAGATCAACGGGACAATGGGGCCAATGAGCAGTTCTTC	CSAIDQRDNGANEQFF
once	-	TRBV5-8	TRBJ1-4	TGTGCCAGCAGCGTTGGATTAGCGCATATTGAAAAACTGTTTTTT	CASSVGLAHIEKLFF
-	TRBD2	TRBV7-9	TRBJ2-3	TGTGCCAGCATCCTCTTGGGAGCGGGAGTAGATACGCAGTATTTT	CASILLGAGVDTQYF
-	TRBD1	TRBV19	TRBJ1-1	TGTGCCAGTAGTCGACGGGACAGGAACACTGAAGCTTTCTTT	CASSRRDRNTEAFF
few	-	TRBV5-6	TRBJ2-1	TGTGCCAGCAGCTTGTATGGGTCGGTAGCGGATTACAATGAGCAGTTCTTC	CASSLYGSVADYNEQFF
few	-	TRBV5-1	TRBJ2-5	TGCGCCAGCAGCGAGTTTGGAGGGAGAGCCGAGGGGACCCAGTACTTC	CASSEFGGRAEGTQYF
-	-	TRBV28	TRBJ2-5	TGTGCCAGCAGTTTAGGTGGCGGGTTCCAAGAGACCCAGTACTTC	CASSLGGGFQETQYF
few	-	TRBV5-1	TRBJ1-2	TGCGCCAGCAGCTCCCCGGGGACGTCGGGCTACACCTTC	CASSSPGTSGYTF
few	-	TRBV2	TRBJ1-6	TGTGCCAGCAGTACCGAGGGGATGGGAAATTCACCCCTCCACTTT	CASSTEGMGNSPLHF
-	-	TRBV28	TRBJ2-3	TGTGCCAGCAGTGGGATCCTAGCGATCACAGATACGCAGTATTTT	CASSGILAITDTQYF
few	-	TRBV10-3	TRBJ1-6	TGTGCCATCCATGCGGACGGGTTGGGACCCCTCCACTTT	CAIHADGLGPLHF
-	TRBD2	TRBV10-3	TRBJ2-2	TGTGCCATCAGTCCAGCGGGAGAAGGGACCGGGGAGCTGTTTTTT	CAISPAGEGTGELFF
-	TRBD2	TRBV20-1	TRBJ2-5	TGCAGTGCTAGGGGAGGACTAGCGGGAGGCCTGAGGTACTTC	CSARGGLAGGLRYF
few	-	TRBV2	TRBJ2-7	TGTGCCACCCAGCAGGGTGGGGTCGAGACAAACGAGCAGTACTTC	CATQQGGVETNEQYF
few	-	TRBV9	TRBJ1-3	TGTGCCAGCAGCGTTGACAGTTTCTCTGGAAACACCATATATTTT	CASSVDSFSGNTIYF
-	-	TRBV5-1	TRBJ1-4	TGCGCCAGCAGCTTTCTCGACGGCGGGGAAAAACTGTTTTTT	CASSFLDGGEKLFF
few	-	TRBV20-1	TRBJ1-2	TGCAGTGCTAGCGCAGGGAACTATGGCTACACCTTC	CSASAGNYGYTF
-	-	TRBV6-2/TRBV6-3	TRBJ2-5	TGTGCCAGCAGTCGACGGTACGGGGAGACCCAGTACTTC	CASSRRYGETQYF
few	-	TRBV4-1	TRBJ1-2	TGCGCCAGCAGCCAGACGGGAAGCTCCAACTATGGCTACACCTTC	CASSQTGSSNYGYTF
once	TRBD2	TRBV3-1	TRBJ2-1	TGTGCCAGCAGCCAAGCACTAGCGAAAGACAATGAGCAGTTCTTC	CASSQALAKDNEQFF
-	TRBD2	TRBV20-1	TRBJ2-5	TGCAGTGCTCGCTGGAGCGGGAGAGGAGAGACCCAGTACTTC	CSARWSGRGETQYF
few	-	TRBV6-5	TRBJ1-5	TGTGCCAGCAGTTACCGATGGGATAGCAATCAGCCCCAGCATTTT	CASSYRWDSNQPQHF
-	-	TRBV5-6	TRBJ1-5	TGTGCCAGCAGCTTTTGGGGGAGACAGCCCCAGCATTTT	CASSFWGRQPQHF
-	-	TRBV20-1	TRBJ1-1	TGCAGTGCTAGAGATCCTGAGGGGACTGAAGCTTTCTTT	CSARDPEGTEAFF
few	-	TRBV12-3/TRBV12-4	TRBJ1-1	TGTGCCAGCAGTTTAACTCTGGCCGCCGGCAGTGAAGCTTTCTTT	CASSLTLAAGSEAFF
-	-	TRBV29-1	TRBJ2-7	TGCAGCGTTGGGGAGCCCTACGAGCAGTACTTC	CSVGEPYEQYF
-	TRBD2	TRBV19	TRBJ2-3	TGTGCCACCGGGACTAGCGACGGGAGTACGCAGTATTTT	CATGTSDGSTQYF
many	TRBD1	TRBV11-2	TRBJ1-4	TGTGCCAGCAGCTCGGGACAGAGTAATGAAAAACTGTTTTTT	CASSSGQSNEKLFF
few	TRBD2	TRBV20-1	TRBJ2-7	TGCAGTGCTCTAGCCTGGGGGGGTAGAAAGGAGCAGTACTTC	CSALAWGGRKEQYF
-	-	TRBV11-3	TRBJ2-3	TGTGCCAGCTGCTTATCGGGGCATAGCACAGATACGCAGTATTTT	CASCLSGHSTDTQYF
-	-	TRBV3-1	TRBJ2-1	TGTGCCAGCAGCCGTGGAGGGGGCAATGAGCAGTTCTTC	CASSRGGGNEQFF
-	TRBD1	TRBV9	TRBJ2-7	TGTGCCAGCAGCGTGTCCGGGACAGGGCTCTCCGAGCAGTACTTC	CASSVSGTGLSEQYF
few	TRBD1	TRBV6-1	TRBJ2-7	TGTGCCAGCAGAACCTCAGGGGGCCGGTACGAGCAGTACTTC	CASRTSGGRYEQYF
-	-	TRBV10-3	TRBJ2-3	TGTGCCATCAGTGAGTCTGTAGATACGCAGTATTTT	CAISESVDTQYF
few	-	TRBV12-3/TRBV12-4	TRBJ2-2	TGTGCCAGCACCAAGACAGCTACCGGGGAGCTGTTTTTT	CASTKTATGELFF
-	-	TRBV5-1	TRBJ2-2	TGCGCCAGCAGCTCCCCCCGCGGTTCTAGACCGGCCGGGGAGCTGTTTTTT	CASSSPRGSRPAGELFF
few	TRBD2	TRBV15	TRBJ2-1	TGTGCCACCAGCAGGGAACTAGCGGGAGAATCTGAGCAGTTCTTC	CATSRELAGESEQFF
many	-	TRBV7-2	TRBJ2-1	TGTGCCAGCAGGGATACTAGGAGGTCCAATGAGCAGTTCTTC	CASRDTRRSNEQFF
-	TRBD2	TRBV27	TRBJ2-7	TGTGCCAGCAGTTTAGTGCGGGAGTACGAGCAGTACTTC	CASSLVREYEQYF
-	-	TRBV18	TRBJ2-7	TGTGCCAGCTCACCAATGGCCAGCGGATCCTACGAGCAGTACTTC	CASSPMASGSYEQYF
-	-	TRBV5-1	TRBJ2-3	TGCGCCAGCAGCTCAGCGGAGCCTAGCACAGATACGCAGTATTTT	CASSSAEPSTDTQYF